A single sample gave rise to the 31 T cell receptor beta chains below, sequenced in a study of cytomegalovirus exposure and HLA in healthy donors. Primers for the PCR totalled 60 Vbeta and 13 Jbeta. Only in-frame clones appear in the TCRdb table, and some are missing; sequencing was by immunoSEQ multiplex PCR. The data show about 180,000 clones, less than 80% seen once. The sample was PBMCs. Source of these receptors: a woman between 40 and 55 years old in good health and CMV-seronegative.

J is TRBJ2-7 and V is TRBV18; 9 bases align to TRBD2. The CDR3 spans 15 residues. V lost 6 bases and J lost 3; bases outside the gene matches: 9. The germline V gene encodes CDR1 KGHSH and CDR2 LQKENI. The chain's CDR3 is CASSTGAGGIYEQYF. The CDR3 bases are TGTGCCAGCTCTACCGGGGCGGGGGGGATCTACGAGCAGTACTTC.

The genes are TRBV11-3 and TRBJ2-1; no firm D call. Germline values: CDR1 SGHNT, CDR2 YENEEA. Trimming shortened V by 1 base and J by 5 bases, and 6 bases separated the two germline ends. The CDR3 runs 13 residues. For the CDR3, the DNA is TGTGCCAGCAGCTTAGGGAGCAACAATGAGCAGTTCTTC. Residues: CASSLGSNNEQFF. The whole variable domain, remainder taken from reference TRBV11-3 and TRBJ2-1, is EAGVVQSPRYKIIEKKQPVAFWCNPISGHNTLYWYLQNLGQGPELLIRYENEEAVDDSQLPKDRFSAERLKGVDSTLKIQPAELGDSAVYLCASSLGSNNEQFFGPGTRLTVL.

The chain employs TRBV7-6 and TRBJ2-1, with TRBD2 matching 10 bases. Germline V gene sequence: CDR1 SGHVS, CDR2 FNYEAQ. Trimming cost V 5 bases and J 10 bases; bases outside gene matches: 5. The CDR3 runs to 13 residues. CDR3 region: CASSLTSGYEQFF. Written as DNA, the CDR3 is TGTGCCAGCAGCCTGACTAGCGGGTACGAGCAGTTCTTC.

The chain joins TRBV9 to TRBJ2-7; tentative D call: TRBD2 (5 bases). CDR3 size: 14 residues. Deletions cut 0 bases from V and 3 bases from J, with 10 bases between. The germline V gene has CDR1 SGDLS and CDR2 YYNGEE. CDR3 amino acids: CASSVGGYSYEQYF. The CDR3 region has the DNA TGTGCCAGCAGCGTAGGCGGGTATAGCTACGAGCAGTACTTC.

The chain employs TRBV5-1 and TRBJ2-3; 8 bases are a match to TRBD2. CDR1 SGHRS and CDR2 YFSETQ come from the germline V gene. The CDR3 length is 15 residues. The V segment lost 0 bases and the J segment 5 bases; nucleotides outside the gene matches: 5. CDR3 amino acids: CASSLDGGARDTQYF. The CDR3 DNA sequence: TGCGCCAGCAGCTTGGACGGGGGGGCCCGAGATACGCAGTATTTT.

The chain uses TRBV30 and TRBJ2-1, with 9 nucleotides matching TRBD2. The CDR3 has 16 amino acids. Germline CDR1 reads GTSNPN; CDR2 reads SVGIG (reference sequence). V was pared by 1 base and J by 5 bases, with 9 bases of the junction left unmatched. The CDR3 loop is CAWSAPRRGGHNEQFF. The CDR3 DNA reads as TGTGCCTGGAGTGCCCCTAGGCGGGGGGGTCACAATGAGCAGTTCTTC.

The chain uses TRBV5-1 and TRBJ2-1, with TRBD2 identical over 8 bases. The CDR3 is 18 amino acids. The germline V gene has CDR1 SGHRS and CDR2 YFSETQ. Germline trimming cut 0 bases from V and 0 bases from J; bases unmatched to any gene: 8. This chain's CDR3 is CASSLGRGGGRSYNEQFF. The CDR3 coding sequence is TGCGCCAGCAGCTTGGGCCGGGGGGGCGGGCGCTCCTACAATGAGCAGTTCTTC. Filled out from reference TRBV5-1 and TRBJ2-1, the complete variable domain reads KAGVTQTPRYLIKTRGQQVTLSCSPISGHRSVSWYQQTPGQGLQFLFEYFSETQRNKGNFPGRFSGRQFSNSRSEMNVSTLELGDSALYLCASSLGRGGGRSYNEQFFGPGTRLTVL.

This clone was counted between two and nine times. The chain carries TRBV5-4 and TRBJ1-6; D may be TRBD1 (5 bases). Per the germline V gene, CDR1 is SGHNT and CDR2 is YYREEE (reference sequence). V lost 2 bases and J lost 6, with 18 bases in between. The CDR3 totals 17 residues. The CDR3 bases are TGTGCCAGCAGCTTAGGCCTAGCGGGGGGGAGTAATTCACCCCTCCACTTT. As protein: CASSLGLAGGSNSPLHF. Supplemented by reference TRBV5-4 and TRBJ1-6, the full variable domain reads ETGVTQSPTHLIKTRGQQVTLRCSSQSGHNTVSWYQQALGQGPQFIFQYYREEENGRGNFPPRFSGLQFPNYSSELNVNALELDDSALYLCASSLGLAGGSNSPLHFGNGTRLTVT.

CDR3: CASSPLASGNTEAFF. CDR3 coding DNA: TGTGCCAGCAGCCCCCTGGCGAGCGGCAACACTGAAGCTTTCTTT. The chain uses TRBV14 and TRBJ1-1, with D unclear. V gave up 4 bases and J gave up 2 bases, with 14 bases separating them. In germline, CDR1 is SGHDN, CDR2 FVKESK. The CDR3 is 15 amino acids.

The genes are TRBV28 and TRBJ1-4; no definite D call. This CDR3 is 14 amino acids long. The germline CDR1 and CDR2 sequences are MDHEN and SYDVKM. Trimming cost V 3 bases and J 4 bases, with 9 bases left between them. CDR3 loop: CASSLHQVNEKLFF. CDR3 coding DNA: TGTGCCAGCAGTTTGCATCAGGTTAATGAAAAACTGTTTTTT.

This sequence joins TRBV4-1 and TRBJ2-7, with 12 bases lining up with TRBD2. With 0 bases clipped from V and 4 bases from J, the junction kept 10 bases outside the gene matches. Germline values: CDR1 MGHRA, CDR2 YSYEKL. The length of the CDR3 is 18 residues. CDR3 DNA sequence: TGCGCCAGCAGCCAAGATCGACTAGCGGGAGATTGGCTGTACGAGCAGTACTTC. Translated: CASSQDRLAGDWLYEQYF.

This clone was seen only a few times. This sequence joins TRBV7-6 and TRBJ1-5; TRBD1 matches at 7 bases. This CDR3 has 14 amino acids. CDR1 and CDR2 (germline): SGHVS, FNYEAQ. V trimming: 4 bases; J trimming: 5 bases; junction bases outside the gene matches: 5. Here the CDR3 reads CASSSVTGDQPQHF. The DNA of the CDR3 is TGTGCCAGCAGCTCGGTAACAGGGGATCAGCCCCAGCATTTT.

The rearrangement uses TRBV11-3 and TRBJ1-1; D is possibly TRBD1 (5 bases). The CDR3 length is 14 residues. Trimming removed 5 bases from V and 4 bases from J, with 14 bases in between. Germline CDR1 is SGHNT and CDR2 is YENEEA. Written as DNA, the CDR3 is TGTGCCAGCAGCCCCCTTGCAGGGCTCACTGAAGCTTTCTTT. This codes for CASSPLAGLTEAFF.

For this clone: One end of the junction is discordant with germline, which a read error may explain. The V call is TRBV7-7, the J call TRBJ2-1, with D tentatively TRBD1 (6 bases). Germline CDR1 and CDR2: SSHAT and FNYEAQ (reference sequence). CDR3 length: 13 residues. The CDR3 DNA sequence: TGTGCTAGCAGCTTGTCCCCCAGGGGCGAGCAGTTCTTC. Protein product: CASSLSPRGEQFF.

This chain joins TRBV28 and TRBJ2-7; 10 positions agree with TRBD2. The trim removed 6 bases at V and 5 bases at J, leaving 10 bases unmatched. The CDR3 is 15 residues long. Germline CDR1 is MDHEN and CDR2 is SYDVKM. The CDR3: CASRNTSGKTHEQYF. CDR3 in DNA: TGTGCCAGCAGGAATACTAGCGGGAAAACCCACGAGCAGTACTTC.

This chain uses TRBV9 with TRBJ2-7; 11 bases are a match to TRBD2. CDR3 size: 14 residues. From germline, CDR1 is SGDLS and CDR2 YYNGEE. Trimming took 7 bases from V and 2 from J; bases not matched to a gene: 5. This CDR3 is CASSTSGSAYEQYF. CDR3 bases: TGTGCCAGCTCTACTAGCGGGAGCGCCTACGAGCAGTACTTC.

The chain uses TRBV30 and TRBJ2-7, with TRBD1 matching over 8 bases. The CDR3 consists of 15 residues. Trimming took 3 bases from V and 6 from J; bases not matched to a gene: 13. CDR1 and CDR2 from the germline V gene are GTSNPN and SVGIG (reference sequence). The CDR3 spells CAWSFEQGELGEQYF. CDR3 nucleotides: TGTGCCTGGAGCTTCGAACAGGGGGAACTGGGCGAGCAGTACTTC.

V and J are TRBV28 and TRBJ1-6; 7 bases align to TRBD1. V was clipped by 3 bases and J by 10 bases; unmatched bases: 9. CDR1 is MDHEN and CDR2 is SYDVKM in the germline V gene. The CDR3 consists of 15 residues. In DNA, the CDR3 is TGTGCCAGCAGTTTTAGACAGGGAAATCACTCACCCCTCCACTTT. It is translated as CASSFRQGNHSPLHF.

This clone occurred a few times. This rearrangement joins TRBV6-1 to TRBJ1-1; weak D call: TRBD1 (6 bases). The germline V gene encodes CDR1 MNHNS and CDR2 SASEGT. This CDR3 has 13 residues. V was shortened by 2 bases and J by 4 bases, with 8 bases between the two germline ends. Written as DNA, the CDR3 is TGTGCCAGCAGTGAACAGGGGCCCACTGAAGCTTTCTTT. It encodes CASSEQGPTEAFF.

V usage is TRBV10-3 and J usage is TRBJ1-2; the D is unclear. Trimming pared 0 bases from V and 8 bases from J, leaving 7 bases between. The CDR3 covers 12 residues. The germline V gene has CDR1 ENHRY and CDR2 SYGVKD. This chain's CDR3 is CAISESDRGYTF. In DNA form, the CDR3 reads TGTGCCATCAGTGAGTCTGATCGGGGCTACACCTTC.

V and J are TRBV5-8 and TRBJ2-4; D might be TRBD1 (6 bases). The CDR3 length is 14 residues. The V end was cut by 6 bases, the J end by 1 base, with 11 bases between. Germline V CDR1 and CDR2: SGHTS, YDEGEE. CDR3 nucleotide sequence: TGTGCCAGCACCACAGGGTTCGCCAAAAACATTCAGTACTTC. This sequence encodes CASTTGFAKNIQYF.

V is TRBV19 and J is TRBJ2-3; a weak D match, TRBD2 (6 bases). Germline V gene sequence: CDR1 LNHDA, CDR2 SQIVND (reference sequence). The CDR3 contains 14 residues. Trimming cost V 4 bases and J 0 bases, with 8 bases left between them. Here the CDR3 reads CASSRRGSTDTQYF. Here the CDR3 DNA reads TGTGCCAGTAGTAGGAGGGGAAGCACAGATACGCAGTATTTT. Full variable domain (remainder filled in from reference TRBV19 and TRBJ2-3): DGGITQSPKYLFRKEGQNVTLSCEQNLNHDAMYWYRQDPGQGLRLIYYSQIVNDFQKGDIAEGYSVSREKKESFPLTVTSAQKNPTAFYLCASSRRGSTDTQYFGPGTRLTVL.

Details on this clone: The junction differs from germline at one of its ends, possibly a read error. The chain recombines TRBV7-9 with TRBJ1-1; tentatively, D is TRBD1 (5 bases). Germline loops: CDR1 SEHNR, CDR2 FQNEAQ (reference sequence). The CDR3 spans 15 residues. The CDR3 DNA reads as TGTTCCAGCAGCTCAGATAGACAGCTGAACACTGAAGCTTTCTTT. Protein: CSSSSDRQLNTEAFF.

V and J are TRBV7-9 and TRBJ1-2; D may be TRBD1 (6 bases). There are 16 residues in the CDR3. Germline assignment: CDR1 SEHNR and CDR2 FQNEAQ (reference sequence). V lost 5 bases, J lost 3 bases, and 19 bases lay in between. CDR3 DNA: TGTGCCAGCAGCCCCCCTCCTCCGAGACAGGACTATGGCTACACCTTC. It is translated as CASSPPPPRQDYGYTF.

This clone was seen a few times. V usage is TRBV11-2 and J usage is TRBJ1-5; D is uncertain. The CDR3 runs 14 residues. CDR1 SGHAT and CDR2 FQNNGV come from the germline V gene. Trimming took 5 bases from V and 0 from J, leaving 8 bases between them. CDR3 residues: CASSLLSSNQPQHF. DNA of the CDR3: TGTGCCAGCAGCCTATTAAGTAGCAATCAGCCCCAGCATTTT.

J is TRBJ1-3 and V is TRBV9, with 8 positions matching TRBD1. The V gene end was trimmed by 4 bases and the J gene end by 6 bases; junction bases not matched to a gene: 9. This CDR3 is built from 15 residues. Germline V gene lookup returns CDR1 SGDLS and CDR2 YYNGEE. The CDR3 DNA follows: TGTGCCAGCAGCCCAGGGGACAGGCCAGAAAACACCATATATTTT. Encoded protein: CASSPGDRPENTIYF.

This chain links TRBV11-3 with TRBJ1-4; 7 bases line up with TRBD1. Germline values: CDR1 SGHNT, CDR2 YENEEA. The CDR3 runs 15 residues. Trimming took 5 bases from V and 4 from J; bases not matched to a gene: 7. The chain's CDR3 is CASSRHRGRNEKLFF. In nucleotides, the CDR3 is TGTGCCAGCAGCCGGCACAGGGGACGTAATGAAAAACTGTTTTTT. Drawing the rest from reference TRBV11-3 and TRBJ1-4, the complete variable domain is EAGVVQSPRYKIIEKKQPVAFWCNPISGHNTLYWYLQNLGQGPELLIRYENEEAVDDSQLPKDRFSAERLKGVDSTLKIQPAELGDSAVYLCASSRHRGRNEKLFFGSGTQLSVL.

This sequence joins TRBV10-3 and TRBJ1-2; 7 bases are a match to TRBD1. With V trimmed by 10 bases and J by 3 bases, 8 bases remained unmatched. This CDR3 is 13 amino acids long. Germline CDR1 reads ENHRY; CDR2 reads SYGVKD. The DNA for the CDR3 is TGTGCCACCCTACAGGGGATGGACTATGGCTACACCTTC. It codes for CATLQGMDYGYTF.

The gene calls are TRBV11-3 and TRBJ2-3; 9 bases match TRBD2. The V gene end was trimmed by 5 bases and the J gene end by 2 bases; junction bases not matched to a gene: 8. The CDR3 sequence is 16 residues long. The V gene's germline CDR1 is SGHNT and CDR2 YENEEA. The CDR3, as DNA: TGTGCCAGCAGCCGTAACAGCGGGGGGCCCACAGATACGCAGTATTTT. It specifies CASSRNSGGPTDTQYF.

The genes are TRBV6-5 and TRBJ2-7, with 9 bases that match TRBD1. This CDR3 is 15 amino acids long. Germline CDR1 and CDR2: MNHEY and SVGAGI. J gave up 0 bases and V 6 bases, and 6 bases lay outside the gene matches. The CDR3 loop reads CASSPGQGSSYEQYF. In nucleotides, the CDR3 is TGTGCCAGCAGCCCTGGACAGGGGAGCTCCTACGAGCAGTACTTC.

The chain links TRBV7-2 to TRBJ2-1, with 8 bases fitting TRBD2. The V segment lost 2 bases and the J segment 3 bases; nucleotides outside the gene matches: 3. In germline, CDR1 is SGHTA, CDR2 FQGNSA. This CDR3 spans 15 amino acids. The CDR3 coding sequence is TGTGCCAGCAGCTTAAGCGGGGGATTCTACAATGAGCAGTTCTTC. Translation gives CASSLSGGFYNEQFF.